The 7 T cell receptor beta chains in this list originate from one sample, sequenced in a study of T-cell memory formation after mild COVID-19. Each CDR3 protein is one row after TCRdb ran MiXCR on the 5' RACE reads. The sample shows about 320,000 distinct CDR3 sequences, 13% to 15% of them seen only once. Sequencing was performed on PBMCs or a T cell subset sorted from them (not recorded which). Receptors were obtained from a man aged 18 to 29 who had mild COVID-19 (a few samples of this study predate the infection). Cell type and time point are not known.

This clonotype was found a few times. The DNA of the CDR3 is TGTGCCAGCAGAGTTCCGGCCGGGCGGATCTATGGCTACACCTTC. It encodes CASRVPAGRIYGYTF. The chain uses TRBV6-1 and TRBJ1-2, with D unresolved. The germline V gene has CDR1 MNHNS and CDR2 SASEGT. V was cut by 6 bases and J by 4 bases, with 18 bases left in between. There are 15 residues in the CDR3.

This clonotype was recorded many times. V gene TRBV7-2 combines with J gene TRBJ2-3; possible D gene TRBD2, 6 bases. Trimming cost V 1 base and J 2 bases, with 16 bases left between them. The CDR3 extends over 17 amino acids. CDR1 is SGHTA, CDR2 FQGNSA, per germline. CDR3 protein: CASSLVAWGVFTDTQYF. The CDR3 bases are TGTGCCAGCAGCTTAGTGGCTTGGGGGGTTTTCACAGATACGCAGTATTTT.

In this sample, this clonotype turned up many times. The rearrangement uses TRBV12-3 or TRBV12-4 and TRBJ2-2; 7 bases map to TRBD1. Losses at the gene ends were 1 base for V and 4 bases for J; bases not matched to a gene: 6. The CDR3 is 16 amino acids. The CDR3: CASSLVHRGGTGELFF. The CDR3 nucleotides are TGTGCCAGCAGTTTAGTCCACAGGGGCGGCACCGGGGAGCTGTTTTTT.

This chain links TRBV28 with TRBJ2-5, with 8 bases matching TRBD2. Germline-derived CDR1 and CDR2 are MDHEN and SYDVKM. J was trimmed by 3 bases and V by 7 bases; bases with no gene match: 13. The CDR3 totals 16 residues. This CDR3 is CASTPVAGLGKETQYF. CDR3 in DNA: TGTGCCAGCACCCCGGTAGCGGGGCTGGGGAAAGAGACCCAGTACTTC.

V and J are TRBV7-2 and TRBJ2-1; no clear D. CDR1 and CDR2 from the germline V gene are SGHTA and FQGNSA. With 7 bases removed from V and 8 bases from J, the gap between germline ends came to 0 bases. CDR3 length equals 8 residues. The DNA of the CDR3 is TGTGCCAGCAATGAGCAGTTCTTC. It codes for CASNEQFF.

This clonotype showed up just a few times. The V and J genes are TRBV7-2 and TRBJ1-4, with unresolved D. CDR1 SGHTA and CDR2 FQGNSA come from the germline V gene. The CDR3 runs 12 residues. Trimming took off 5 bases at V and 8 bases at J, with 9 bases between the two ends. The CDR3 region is CASSLTREKLFF. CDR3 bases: TGTGCCAGCAGCCTCACCCGGGAAAAACTGTTTTTT.

In DNA, the CDR3 is TGCAGTGCTAGGGGGATCTCCTACGAGCAGTACTTC. As protein: CSARGISYEQYF. The rearrangement links TRBV20-1 to TRBJ2-7; the D is unclear. Trimming shortened V by 3 bases and J by 0 bases, and 6 bases separated the two germline ends. Germline V CDR1 and CDR2: DFQATT, SNEGSKA (reference sequence). The CDR3 is 12 amino acids.